Detailed here is one T cell receptor beta chain. Its antigen is unidentified. These data originate in a study of cytomegalovirus exposure and HLA in healthy donors. Notes on the study in general: The sole available immune exposure information was CMV serostatus. What a later analysis showed was that several of the most significant clusters appeared linked to common viral pathogens. Researchers catalogued over 150 TCR beta chains as cytomegalovirus-associated.

CDR3 length: 15 residues. Deletions cut 6 bases from V and 0 bases from J, with 9 bases between. Looked up from germline, CDR1 is SNHLY and CDR2 is FYNNEI. The primer mix had 60 Vbeta and 13 Jbeta primers. TCRdb's table, derived via immunoSEQ multiplex PCR, lists solely in-frame clones and lacks some. The table shows around 170,000 clones, with approximately 81% occurring only once. The material sequenced was PBMCs. The sequence came from a man aged 50 or older in good health and CMV-seronegative. This sequence joins TRBV2 and TRBJ2-6; D gene uncertain. In nucleotides, the CDR3 is TGTGCCAGCAGGGGCACGATCTCTGGGGCCAACGTCCTGACTTTC. Translated: CASRGTISGANVLTF.